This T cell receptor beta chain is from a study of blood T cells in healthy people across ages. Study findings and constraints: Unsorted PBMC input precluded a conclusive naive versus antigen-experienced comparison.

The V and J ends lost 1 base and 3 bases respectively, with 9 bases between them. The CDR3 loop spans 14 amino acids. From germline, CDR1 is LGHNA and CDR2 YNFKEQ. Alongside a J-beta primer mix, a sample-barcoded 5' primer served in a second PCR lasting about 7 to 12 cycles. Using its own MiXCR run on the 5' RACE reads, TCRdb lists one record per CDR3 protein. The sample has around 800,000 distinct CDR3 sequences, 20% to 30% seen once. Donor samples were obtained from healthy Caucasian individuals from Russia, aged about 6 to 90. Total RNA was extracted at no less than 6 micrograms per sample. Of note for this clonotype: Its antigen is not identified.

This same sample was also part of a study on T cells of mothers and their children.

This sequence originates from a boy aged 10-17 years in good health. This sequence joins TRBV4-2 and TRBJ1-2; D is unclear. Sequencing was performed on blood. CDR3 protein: CASSQVDWDYGYTF. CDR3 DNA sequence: TGTGCCAGCAGCCAAGTGGACTGGGACTATGGCTACACCTTC.